This entry lists 12 T cell receptor beta chains sequenced from one sample in a study of blood T cell repertoires in COVID-19. Profiling relied on immunoSEQ multiplex PCR, and the TCRdb table lists in-frame clones only, not all of them. The table has about 88,000 clones, 90% seen once. Sequencing input: peripheral blood. The receptors shown here come from a man younger than 35 with COVID-19, enrolled during active disease.

The rearrangement uses TRBV2 and TRBJ1-1, with a weak D call TRBD1 (6 bases). CDR1 is SNHLY and CDR2 is FYNNEI in the germline V gene. Trimming took 6 bases from V and 0 from J, leaving 8 bases between them. The CDR3 is 13 amino acids. The CDR3 DNA is TGTGCCAGCAGCGACAGGTTGAACACTGAAGCTTTCTTT. Encoded protein: CASSDRLNTEAFF.

The V gene is TRBV18, the J gene TRBJ2-5; 8 bases are a match to TRBD2. CDR1 is KGHSH, CDR2 LQKENI, per germline. V was pared by 2 bases and J by 4 bases, with 12 bases of the junction left unmatched. The CDR3 totals 17 residues. The CDR3 region is CASSPEGAGGVAETQYF. The DNA of the CDR3 is TGTGCCAGCTCACCAGAGGGTGCGGGAGGAGTTGCAGAGACCCAGTACTTC.

The gene calls are TRBV27 and TRBJ1-2; the D is unclear. CDR1 is MNHEY, CDR2 SMNVEV, per germline (reference sequence). The CDR3 is 13 amino acids. V dropped 3 bases and J dropped 4 bases, with 9 bases sitting between them. The CDR3 reads CASSFHSLYGYTF. CDR3 coding DNA: TGTGCCAGCAGTTTCCACAGCCTCTATGGCTACACCTTC.

This clone was counted only a few times. V gene TRBV4-3 combines with J gene TRBJ1-3; 7 nucleotides match TRBD1. J was trimmed by 0 bases and V by 0 bases; bases with no gene match: 17. CDR3 length: 21 amino acids. Germline V gives CDR1 LGHNA, CDR2 YSLEER. As DNA, the CDR3 is TGCGCCAGCAGCCAAGATCTGGGAAACCGGGACAGCCTTTTCTCTGGAAACACCATATATTTT. This gives the protein CASSQDLGNRDSLFSGNTIYF.

The chain has TRBV30 and TRBJ1-5; the D is unclear. With 2 bases removed from V and 0 bases from J, the gap between germline ends came to 5 bases. The CDR3 has 13 residues. CDR1 and CDR2 from the germline V gene are GTSNPN and SVGIG (reference sequence). CDR3 in DNA: TGTGCCTGGAGTCTAACTAGCAATCAGCCCCAGCATTTT. This gives the protein CAWSLTSNQPQHF.

V and J are TRBV5-1 and TRBJ2-7; tentatively, D is TRBD2 (5 bases). The CDR3 is 15 amino acids. Germline V lookup: CDR1 SGHRS, CDR2 YFSETQ. V lost 4 bases to trimming and J lost 0 bases, with 14 bases between them. CDR3 amino acids: CASSPREQNSYEQYF. In DNA form, the CDR3 reads TGCGCCAGCAGCCCTCGGGAACAGAACTCCTACGAGCAGTACTTC.

The V call is TRBV7-9, the J call TRBJ2-7, with 7 bases aligning to TRBD1. Per germline, CDR1 SEHNR and CDR2 FQNEAQ (reference sequence). The CDR3 has 15 residues. After removal of 5 bases from V and 7 bases from J, the junction contained 14 bases not matched to a gene. The DNA of the CDR3 is TGTGCCAGCAGCCCCAGAAACAGGGGATTCGAGGAGCAGTACTTC. Protein product: CASSPRNRGFEEQYF.

The chain carries TRBV29-1 and TRBJ2-7; 9 nucleotides match TRBD2. The ends lost 3 bases at V and 3 bases at J; junction bases unmatched: 3. This CDR3 is 13 amino acids long. Germline V gene data show CDR1 as SQVTM and CDR2 as ANQGSEA. The CDR3 is CSVEISGGYEQYF. DNA for the CDR3: TGCAGCGTTGAGATTAGCGGGGGCTACGAGCAGTACTTC.

The chain carries TRBV30 and TRBJ2-7; 10 nucleotides match TRBD1. Germline CDR1 and CDR2: GTSNPN and SVGIG (reference sequence). Trimming at V came to 2 bases and at J to 4 bases, leaving 8 bases not matched to a gene. The CDR3 runs to 15 residues. The CDR3 DNA reads TGTGCCTGGAGTTGGGACAGGGGTGTAGGGTACGAGCAGTACTTC. This translates into CAWSWDRGVGYEQYF.

This clone was counted between two and nine times. This chain connects TRBV10-2 to TRBJ2-7, with TRBD1 identical over 7 bases. The germline CDR1 and CDR2 sequences are WSHSY and SAAADI. Trimming cost V 0 bases and J 1 base; bases outside gene matches: 3. The CDR3 has 15 amino acids. The CDR3 DNA reads as TGCGCCAGCAGTGAGTCGGGACAGCAGTCCTACGAGCAGTACTTC. It specifies CASSESGQQSYEQYF.

This chain joins TRBV6-4 and TRBJ2-1; the match to TRBD1 covers 9 bases. V trimming: 9 bases; J trimming: 6 bases; junction bases outside the gene matches: 0. Germline lookup yields CDR1 MRHNA and CDR2 SNTAGT. The CDR3 is made up of 11 amino acids. CDR3 coding DNA: TGTGCCAGGACAGGGGGCAATGAGCAGTTCTTC. Its translation: CARTGGNEQFF.

This clone was seen a handful of times. Its ends do not fully match the called genes, so a read error is possible. This chain joins TRBV20-1 and TRBJ1-4; D not resolved. CDR3 length: 14 amino acids. The germline CDR1 and CDR2 sequences are DFQATT and SNEGSKA (reference sequence). CDR3 in amino acids: CSASAGRADEKLLF. The CDR3 DNA sequence: TGCAGTGCTAGTGCCGGGAGGGCGGATGAAAAACTGCTTTTT.